The clone carrying this T cell receptor (beta chain) turned up a few times. This CDR3 spans 16 amino acids. The germline gives CDR1 MNHEY, CDR2 SMNVEV (reference sequence). The trim removed 0 bases at V and 6 bases at J, leaving 9 bases unmatched. The sample belongs to a study of blood T cell repertoires in COVID-19. Background on the study: Researchers got acute and convalescent COVID-19 samples from the United States, Italy and Spain. T cells, B-cell-depleted T cells, or PBMCs supplied cDNA or gDNA.

Methods used by the authors: Estimation of nucleated cell counts was performed using reference gene primer amplification. Only in-frame clones appear in the TCRdb table, and some are missing; sequencing was by immunoSEQ multiplex PCR. V and J calls plus clone size are reproduced from that table; the DNA served to infer D and trimming. The sample comprises more than 200,000 clones, around 83% of which are singletons, and roughly 8% rests with the top ten. The source of this sequence is a woman in her 50s with acute or convalescent COVID-19. The V and J genes are TRBV27 and TRBJ1-2, with TRBD1 matching 8 bases. Sequenced input: peripheral blood. The CDR3 reads CASSLSRPTGGDGYTF. DNA of the CDR3: TGTGCCAGCAGTTTATCTCGACCTACAGGGGGTGATGGCTACACCTTC.